This entry features one T cell receptor beta chain sequence. The data are from a study of PD-L1 blockade in urothelial cancer. This CDR3 region has 18 residues. The germline V gene has CDR1 SGHRS and CDR2 YFSETQ. Trimming at V came to 0 bases and at J to 0 bases, leaving 11 bases not matched to a gene. Using immunoSEQ multiplex PCR, the repertoire was profiled, and TCRdb retains in-frame clones only, with some absent. The sample consists of some 87,000 clones, about nine tenths of them appearing once. The time point denotes: pretreatment peripheral blood. The sequencing here drew on PBMCs, taken around atezolizumab (anti-PD-L1) treatment. This chain connects TRBV5-1 to TRBJ2-7; 8 bases align to TRBD1. The TCR sequence derives from a man in his sixties with urothelial cancer. CDR3 coding DNA: TGCGCCAGCAGCTTGGAGGGACAGGCAATTTTTTCCTCCTACGAGCAGTACTTC. Its protein product is CASSLEGQAIFSSYEQYF.